The 27 T cell receptor beta chains listed next were all sequenced from one sample in a study of monozygotic twins with inflammatory bowel disease. TCRdb re-called the 5' RACE reads; one entry per CDR3 protein, DNA not given. The sample table sets out 400,000 or so distinct CDR3 sequences. Input material: blood. The source is a human donor with ulcerative colitis or Crohn's disease, or a healthy co-twin of an affected twin (not recorded which).

The chain uses TRBV6-5 and TRBJ2-5; lacking DNA, the TRBD1 call made by TCRdb goes unchecked. In germline, CDR1 is MNHEY, CDR2 SVGAGI. The CDR3 is made up of 15 amino acids. The CDR3 protein is CASSYGTGSGETQYF.

The rearrangement joins TRBV28 to TRBJ1-1. Looked up from germline, CDR1 is MDHEN and CDR2 is SYDVKM. The CDR3 is 13 residues long. The CDR3 loop reads CASSLRETSEAFF.

This sequence joins TRBV6-5 and TRBJ1-1; TCRdb's D gene call, TRBD1, goes unchecked for lack of DNA. The CDR3 has 15 residues. The germline V gene encodes CDR1 MNHEY and CDR2 SVGAGI. This chain's CDR3 is CASSSLGGGNTEAFF.

The CDR3 region is CASSFGQGAGYTF. The V call is TRBV7-9, the J call TRBJ1-2; TCRdb returns TRBD1, unconfirmable since there is no DNA. The CDR3 consists of 13 residues. Germline V gives CDR1 SEHNR, CDR2 FQNEAQ (reference sequence).

The V call is TRBV4-1, the J call TRBJ1-1. CDR3 length equals 15 residues. In germline, CDR1 is MGHRA, CDR2 YSYEKL. The CDR3: CASSQVKTVNTEAFF.

This chain joins TRBV4-3 and TRBJ2-1; as DNA is missing, the TRBD1 call by TCRdb cannot be tested. The CDR3 has 13 residues. Germline-derived CDR1 and CDR2 are LGHNA and YSLEER. CDR3 residues: CASSHGGNNEQFF.

The chain has TRBV6-1 and TRBJ2-7; the TRBD1 assignment by TCRdb is unverifiable without DNA. Germline lookup yields CDR1 MNHNS and CDR2 SASEGT. CDR3 size: 15 residues. CDR3 loop: CASSPNRDRTYEQYF.

V and J are TRBV4-2 and TRBJ2-5; the TCRdb D gene call, TRBD2, has no DNA to confirm it. This CDR3 comprises 14 residues. CDR1 is LGHNA, CDR2 YNFKEQ, per germline. The CDR3 loop reads CASSQEAREGTQYF.

This chain links TRBV18 with TRBJ2-1; TCRdb's D call, TRBD1, is unchecked because there is no DNA. Looked up from germline, CDR1 is KGHSH and CDR2 is LQKENI. This CDR3 is 14 amino acids long. The CDR3 spells CASSGVYPPHEQFF. The full variable domain, its missing parts supplied by reference TRBV18 and TRBJ2-1, is NAGVMQNPRHLVRRRGQEARLRCSPMKGHSHVYWYRQLPEEGLKFMVYLQKENIIDESGMPKERFSAEFPKEGPSILRIQQVVRGDSAAYFCASSGVYPPHEQFFGPGTRLTVL.

V usage is TRBV12-5 and J usage is TRBJ1-4. From germline, CDR1 is LGHNT and CDR2 FRNRAP. The CDR3 length is 15 residues. CDR3 sequence: CASGLAVEQGGKLFF.

The V call is TRBV7-2, the J call TRBJ1-4. The germline V gene encodes CDR1 SGHTA and CDR2 FQGNSA. The CDR3 has 14 residues. CDR3 in amino acids: CASSLVSKGEKLFF.

The genes are TRBV5-1 and TRBJ2-3; TCRdb designates TRBD1, a call that cannot be tested without DNA. Looked up from germline, CDR1 is SGHRS and CDR2 is YFSETQ. The CDR3 is made up of 18 amino acids. The CDR3 loop is CASRQLGTRTSLTDTQYF.

The chain links TRBV7-2 to TRBJ2-7; lacking DNA, the TRBD2 call made by TCRdb goes unchecked. The CDR3 contains 16 residues. The germline V gene encodes CDR1 SGHTA and CDR2 FQGNSA. The CDR3 reads CASSLKIGGRDDEQYF.

V usage is TRBV7-8 and J usage is TRBJ2-5; TCRdb proposes TRBD1, but this gene call is untestable without DNA. The CDR3 extends over 13 amino acids. Germline values: CDR1 SGHVS, CDR2 FQNEAQ. This CDR3 reads CASSWNRGETQYF.

The V call is TRBV6-1, the J call TRBJ2-1; absent DNA, TCRdb's TRBD2 call cannot be checked. Per germline, CDR1 MNHNS and CDR2 SASEGT. The CDR3 sequence is 17 residues long. The CDR3 loop is CASSWTSGGSSYNEQFF.

This chain links TRBV20-1 with TRBJ2-1; TCRdb picks TRBD1, but there is no DNA to check that call. Germline assignment: CDR1 DFQATT and CDR2 SNEGSKA (reference sequence). The CDR3 length is 13 residues. The CDR3: CSATGDRRGEQFF.

The chain couples TRBV29-1 to TRBJ2-7; absent DNA, TCRdb's TRBD1 call cannot be checked. The CDR3 extends over 15 amino acids. Germline-derived CDR1 and CDR2 are SQVTM and ANQGSEA. The CDR3 protein is CSVEIGDTAGYEQYF.

The rearrangement joins TRBV6-1 to TRBJ2-1; lacking DNA, the TRBD2 call made by TCRdb goes unchecked. This CDR3 comprises 14 residues. Germline values: CDR1 MNHNS, CDR2 SASEGT. The CDR3 loop is CASKEGSSYNEQFF.

V and J are TRBV27 and TRBJ2-1. The CDR3 length is 15 residues. Germline V gene data show CDR1 as MNHEY and CDR2 as SMNVEV (reference sequence). The CDR3 sequence: CASSIFRNSYNEQFF.

The chain has TRBV28 and TRBJ2-5. In germline, CDR1 is MDHEN, CDR2 SYDVKM. CDR3 length: 14 amino acids. This CDR3 reads CASSLSWAQETQYF.

V gene TRBV7-8 combines with J gene TRBJ1-2; TCRdb's assignment of TRBD1 cannot be checked, as there is no DNA. The germline V gene has CDR1 SGHVS and CDR2 FQNEAQ. This CDR3 region has 15 residues. CDR3 residues: CASSLETGKNYGYTF.

The chain is built from TRBV7-3 and TRBJ2-1; the TCRdb call, TRBD1, lacks DNA for checking. The germline CDR1 and CDR2 sequences are SGHTA and FQGTGA. This CDR3 is built from 16 residues. The CDR3 reads CASSYQGGPSYNEQFF.

The chain uses TRBV21-1 and TRBJ2-2. TRBV21-1 is assigned pseudogene status. This CDR3 spans 16 amino acids. This chain's CDR3 is CASSKVILHQSGELFF.

This chain links TRBV20-1 with TRBJ1-5. The CDR3 runs to 13 residues. CDR1 and CDR2 (germline): DFQATT, SNEGSKA (reference sequence). CDR3 region: CSARETTNQPQHF.

The chain links TRBV5-6 to TRBJ1-5. CDR1 SGHDT and CDR2 YYEEEE come from the germline V gene. The CDR3 extends over 14 amino acids. The CDR3 here is CASSLASANQPQHF.

CDR3 sequence: CASSEYSQGGYTF. The chain combines TRBV25-1 with TRBJ1-2. Looked up from germline, CDR1 is MGHDK and CDR2 is SYGVNS. CDR3 length: 13 amino acids.

The genes are TRBV24-1 and TRBJ2-3; lacking DNA, the TRBD2 call made by TCRdb goes unchecked. This CDR3 contains 16 residues. Germline V lookup: CDR1 KGHDR, CDR2 SFDVKD. The CDR3: CATSGNSGSPTDTQYF.